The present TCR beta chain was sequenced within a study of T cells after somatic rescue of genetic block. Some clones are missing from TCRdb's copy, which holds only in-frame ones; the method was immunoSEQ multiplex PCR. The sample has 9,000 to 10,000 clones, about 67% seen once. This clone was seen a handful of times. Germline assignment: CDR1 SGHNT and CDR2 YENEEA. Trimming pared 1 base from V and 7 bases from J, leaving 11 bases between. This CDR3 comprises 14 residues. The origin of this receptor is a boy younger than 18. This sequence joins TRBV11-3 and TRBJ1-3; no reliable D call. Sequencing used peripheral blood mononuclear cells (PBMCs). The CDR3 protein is CASSLGRARNTIYF. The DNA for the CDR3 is TGTGCCAGCAGCTTAGGCCGGGCACGTAACACCATATATTTT.